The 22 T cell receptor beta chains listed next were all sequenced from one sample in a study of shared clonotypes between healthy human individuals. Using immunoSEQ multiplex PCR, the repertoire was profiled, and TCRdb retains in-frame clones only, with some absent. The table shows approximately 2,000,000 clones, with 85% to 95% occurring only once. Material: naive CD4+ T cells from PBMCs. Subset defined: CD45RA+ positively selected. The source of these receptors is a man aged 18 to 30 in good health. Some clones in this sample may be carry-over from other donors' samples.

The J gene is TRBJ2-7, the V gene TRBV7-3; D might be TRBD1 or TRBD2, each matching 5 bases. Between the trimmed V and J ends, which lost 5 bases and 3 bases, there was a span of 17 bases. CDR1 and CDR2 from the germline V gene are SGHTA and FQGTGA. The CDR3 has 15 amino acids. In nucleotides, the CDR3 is TGTGCCAGCAGCCCCGGTGGGGCGAGGGACTACGAGCAGTACTTC. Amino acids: CASSPGGARDYEQYF.

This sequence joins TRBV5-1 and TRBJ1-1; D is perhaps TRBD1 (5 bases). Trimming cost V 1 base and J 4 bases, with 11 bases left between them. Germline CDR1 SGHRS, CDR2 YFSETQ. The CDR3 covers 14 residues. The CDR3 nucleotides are TGCGCCAGCAGCTTGCTGGGGGATTTCACTGAAGCTTTCTTT. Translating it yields CASSLLGDFTEAFF.

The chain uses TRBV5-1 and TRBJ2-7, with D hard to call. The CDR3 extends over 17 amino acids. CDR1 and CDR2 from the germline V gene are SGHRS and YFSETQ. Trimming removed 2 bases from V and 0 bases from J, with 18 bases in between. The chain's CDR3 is CASSFRPQTPTSYEQYF. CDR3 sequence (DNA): TGCGCCAGCAGCTTTAGACCGCAAACTCCTACCTCCTACGAGCAGTACTTC. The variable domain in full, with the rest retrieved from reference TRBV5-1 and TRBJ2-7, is KAGVTQTPRYLIKTRGQQVTLSCSPISGHRSVSWYQQTPGQGLQFLFEYFSETQRNKGNFPGRFSGRQFSNSRSEMNVSTLELGDSALYLCASSFRPQTPTSYEQYFGPGTRLTVT.

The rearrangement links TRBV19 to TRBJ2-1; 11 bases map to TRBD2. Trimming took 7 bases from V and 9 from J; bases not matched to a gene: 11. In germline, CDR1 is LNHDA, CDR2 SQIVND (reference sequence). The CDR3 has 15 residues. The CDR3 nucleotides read TGTGCCAGTACCCCGACTAGCGGGGCCTCCGGTGAGCAGTTCTTC. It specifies CASTPTSGASGEQFF.

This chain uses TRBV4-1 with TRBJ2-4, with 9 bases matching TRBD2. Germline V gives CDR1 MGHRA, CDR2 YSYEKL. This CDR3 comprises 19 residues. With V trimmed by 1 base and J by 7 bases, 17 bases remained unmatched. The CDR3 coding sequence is TGCGCCAGCAGCCAAGTCTTCCCGGGCGGCGGGAGGGCCTCTAACATTCAGTACTTC. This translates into CASSQVFPGGGRASNIQYF.

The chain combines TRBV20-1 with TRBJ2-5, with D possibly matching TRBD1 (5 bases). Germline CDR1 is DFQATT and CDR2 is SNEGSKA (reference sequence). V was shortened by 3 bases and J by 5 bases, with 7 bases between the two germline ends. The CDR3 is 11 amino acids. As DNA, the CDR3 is TGCAGTGCTAGGACAGTGGAGACCCAGTACTTC. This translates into CSARTVETQYF.

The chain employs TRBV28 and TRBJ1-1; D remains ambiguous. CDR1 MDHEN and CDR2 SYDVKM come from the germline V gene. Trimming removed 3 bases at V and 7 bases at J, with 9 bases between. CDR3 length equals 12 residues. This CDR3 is CASSLRSVEAFF. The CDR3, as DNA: TGTGCCAGCAGTTTGCGGAGTGTTGAAGCTTTCTTT.

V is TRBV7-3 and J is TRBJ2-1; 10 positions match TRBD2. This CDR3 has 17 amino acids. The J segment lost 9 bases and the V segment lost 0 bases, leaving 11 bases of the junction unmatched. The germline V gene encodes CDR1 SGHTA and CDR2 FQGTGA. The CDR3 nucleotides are TGTGCCAGCAGCTTAACGAGAAGCGGGAGGGCCTATGGTGAGCAGTTCTTC. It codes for CASSLTRSGRAYGEQFF.

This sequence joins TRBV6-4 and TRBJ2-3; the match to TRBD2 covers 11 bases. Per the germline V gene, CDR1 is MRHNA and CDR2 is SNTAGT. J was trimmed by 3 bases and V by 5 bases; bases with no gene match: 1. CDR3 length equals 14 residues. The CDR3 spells CASSRTSGTDTQYF. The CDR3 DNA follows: TGTGCCAGCAGTCGGACTAGCGGGACAGATACGCAGTATTTT.

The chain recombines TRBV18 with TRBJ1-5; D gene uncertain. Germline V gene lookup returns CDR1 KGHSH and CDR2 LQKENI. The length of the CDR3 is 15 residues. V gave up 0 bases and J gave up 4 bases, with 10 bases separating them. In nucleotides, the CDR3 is TGTGCCAGCTCACCACCGCAGGCAGGAAATCAGCCCCAGCATTTT. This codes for CASSPPQAGNQPQHF.

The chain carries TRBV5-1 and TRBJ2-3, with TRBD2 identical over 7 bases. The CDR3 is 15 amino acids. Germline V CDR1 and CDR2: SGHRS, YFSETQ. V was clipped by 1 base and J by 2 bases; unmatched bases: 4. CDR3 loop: CASSLTSVPTDTQYF. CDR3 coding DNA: TGCGCCAGCAGCTTGACTAGCGTCCCCACAGATACGCAGTATTTT.

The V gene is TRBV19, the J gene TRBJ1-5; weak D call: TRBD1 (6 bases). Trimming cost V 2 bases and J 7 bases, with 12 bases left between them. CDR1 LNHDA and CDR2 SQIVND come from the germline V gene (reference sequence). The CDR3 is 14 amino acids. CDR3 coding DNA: TGTGCCAGTAGTATACTAACAGGGCAGCAGCCCCAGCATTTT. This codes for CASSILTGQQPQHF.

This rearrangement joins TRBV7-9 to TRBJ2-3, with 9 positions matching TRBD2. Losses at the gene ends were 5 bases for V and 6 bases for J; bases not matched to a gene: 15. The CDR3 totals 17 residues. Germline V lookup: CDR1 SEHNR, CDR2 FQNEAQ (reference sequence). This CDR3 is CASSRPPGGRAVDTQYF. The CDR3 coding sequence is TGTGCCAGCAGCCGGCCACCTGGCGGGAGGGCCGTGGATACGCAGTATTTT.

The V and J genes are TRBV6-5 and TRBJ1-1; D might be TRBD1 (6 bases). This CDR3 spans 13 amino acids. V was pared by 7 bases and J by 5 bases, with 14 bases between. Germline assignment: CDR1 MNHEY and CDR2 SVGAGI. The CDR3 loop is CASTRGLYTEAFF. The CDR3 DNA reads TGTGCCAGCACGAGGGGGTTGTATACTGAAGCTTTCTTT.

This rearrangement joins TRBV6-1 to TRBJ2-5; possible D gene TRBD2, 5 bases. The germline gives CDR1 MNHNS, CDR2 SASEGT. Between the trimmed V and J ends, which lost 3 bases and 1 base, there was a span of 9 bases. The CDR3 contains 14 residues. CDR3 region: CASSEPSSQETQYF. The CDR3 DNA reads TGTGCCAGCAGTGAGCCTAGCTCCCAAGAGACCCAGTACTTC.

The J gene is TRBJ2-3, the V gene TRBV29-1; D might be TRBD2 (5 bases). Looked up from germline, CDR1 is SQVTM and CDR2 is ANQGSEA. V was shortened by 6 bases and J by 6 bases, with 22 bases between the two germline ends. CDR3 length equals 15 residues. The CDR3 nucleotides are TGCAGCGTCAATGGTGGTAGCGTGGGCGGCGATACGCAGTATTTT. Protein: CSVNGGSVGGDTQYF.

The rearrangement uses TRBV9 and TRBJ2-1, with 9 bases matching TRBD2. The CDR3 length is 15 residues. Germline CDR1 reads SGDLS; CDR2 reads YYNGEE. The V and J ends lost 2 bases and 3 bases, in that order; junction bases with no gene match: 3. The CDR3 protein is CASSVTSGDYNEQFF. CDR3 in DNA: TGTGCCAGCAGCGTGACTAGCGGAGACTACAATGAGCAGTTCTTC.

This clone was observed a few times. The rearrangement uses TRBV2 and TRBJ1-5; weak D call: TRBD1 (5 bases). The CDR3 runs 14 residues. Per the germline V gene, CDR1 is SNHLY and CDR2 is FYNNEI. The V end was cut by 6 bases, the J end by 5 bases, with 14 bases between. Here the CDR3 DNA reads TGTGCCAGCAGGGCGGGGGTGTCGGATCAGCCCCAGCATTTT. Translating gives CASRAGVSDQPQHF.

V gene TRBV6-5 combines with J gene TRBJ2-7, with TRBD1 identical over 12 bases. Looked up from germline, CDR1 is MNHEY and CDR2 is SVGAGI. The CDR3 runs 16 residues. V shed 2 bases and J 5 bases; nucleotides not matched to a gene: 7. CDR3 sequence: CASSYGGTGGSHEQYF. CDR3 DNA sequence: TGTGCCAGCAGTTACGGGGGGACAGGGGGCAGCCACGAGCAGTACTTC.

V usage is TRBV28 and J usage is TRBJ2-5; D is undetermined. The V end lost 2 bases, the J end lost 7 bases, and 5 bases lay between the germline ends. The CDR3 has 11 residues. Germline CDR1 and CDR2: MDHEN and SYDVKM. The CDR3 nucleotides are TGTGCCAGCAGTTTACAGCTGACCCAGTACTTC. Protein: CASSLQLTQYF.

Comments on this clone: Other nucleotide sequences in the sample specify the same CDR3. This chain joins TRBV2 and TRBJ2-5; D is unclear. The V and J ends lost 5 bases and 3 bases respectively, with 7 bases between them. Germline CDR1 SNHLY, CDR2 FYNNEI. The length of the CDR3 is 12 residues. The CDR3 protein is CASSYVEETQYF. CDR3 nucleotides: TGTGCCAGCAGTTATGTCGAAGAGACCCAGTACTTC.

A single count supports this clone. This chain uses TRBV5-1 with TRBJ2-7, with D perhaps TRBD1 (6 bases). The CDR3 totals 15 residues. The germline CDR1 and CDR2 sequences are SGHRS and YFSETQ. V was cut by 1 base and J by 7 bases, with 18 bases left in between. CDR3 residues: CASSLRGGGQREQYF. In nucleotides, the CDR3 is TGCGCCAGCAGCTTGCGTGGGGGCGGACAGAGGGAGCAGTACTTC. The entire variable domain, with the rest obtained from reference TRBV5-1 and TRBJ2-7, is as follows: KAGVTQTPRYLIKTRGQQVTLSCSPISGHRSVSWYQQTPGQGLQFLFEYFSETQRNKGNFPGRFSGRQFSNSRSEMNVSTLELGDSALYLCASSLRGGGQREQYFGPGTRLTVT.